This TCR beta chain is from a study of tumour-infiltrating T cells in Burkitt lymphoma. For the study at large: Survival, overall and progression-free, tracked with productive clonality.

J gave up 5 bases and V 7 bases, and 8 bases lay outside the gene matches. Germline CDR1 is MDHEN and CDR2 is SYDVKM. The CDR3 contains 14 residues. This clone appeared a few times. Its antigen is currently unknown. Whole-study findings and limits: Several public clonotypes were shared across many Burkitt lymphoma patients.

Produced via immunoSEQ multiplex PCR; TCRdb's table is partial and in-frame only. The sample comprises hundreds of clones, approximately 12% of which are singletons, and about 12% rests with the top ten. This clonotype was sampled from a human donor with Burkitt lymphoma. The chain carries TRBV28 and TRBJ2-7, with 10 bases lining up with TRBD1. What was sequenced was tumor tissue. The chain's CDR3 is CASTIDRGRDEQYF. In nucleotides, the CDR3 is TGTGCCAGCACCATCGACAGGGGGCGAGACGAGCAGTACTTC.